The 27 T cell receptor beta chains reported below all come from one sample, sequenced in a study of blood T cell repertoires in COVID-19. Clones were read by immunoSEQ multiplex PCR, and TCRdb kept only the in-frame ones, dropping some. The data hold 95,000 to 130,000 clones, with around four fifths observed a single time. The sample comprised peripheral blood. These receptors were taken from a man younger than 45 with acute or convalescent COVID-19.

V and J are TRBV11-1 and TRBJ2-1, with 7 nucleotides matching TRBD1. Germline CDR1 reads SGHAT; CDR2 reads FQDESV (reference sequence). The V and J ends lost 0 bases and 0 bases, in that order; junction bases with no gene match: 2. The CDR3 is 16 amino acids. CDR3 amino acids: CASSLAGQLSYNEQFF. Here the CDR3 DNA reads TGTGCCAGCAGCTTAGCGGGACAGCTCTCCTACAATGAGCAGTTCTTC.

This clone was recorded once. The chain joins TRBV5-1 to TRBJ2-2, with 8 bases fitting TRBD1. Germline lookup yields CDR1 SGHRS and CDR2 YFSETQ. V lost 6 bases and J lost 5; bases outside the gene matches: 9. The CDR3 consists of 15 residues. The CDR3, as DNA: TGCGCCAGCACTCAGGGGGCGGAGAGGACCGGGGAGCTGTTTTTT. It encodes CASTQGAERTGELFF.

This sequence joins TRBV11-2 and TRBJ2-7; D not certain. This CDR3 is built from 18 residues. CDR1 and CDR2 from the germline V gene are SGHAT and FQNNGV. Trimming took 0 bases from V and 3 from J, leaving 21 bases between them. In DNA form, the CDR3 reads TGTGCCAGCAGCTTAGACGACGGTCGCGGTGTAATAGGCTACGAGCAGTACTTC. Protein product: CASSLDDGRGVIGYEQYF. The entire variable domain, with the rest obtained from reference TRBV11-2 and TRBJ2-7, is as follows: EAGVAQSPRYKIIEKRQSVAFWCNPISGHATLYWYQQILGQGPKLLIQFQNNGVVDDSQLPKDRFSAERLKGVDSTLKIQPAKLEDSAVYLCASSLDDGRGVIGYEQYFGPGTRLTVT.

CDR3 nucleotides: TGTGCCAGCAGCTTGGGGCTAGCCTACAATGAGCAGTTCTTC. Its protein product is CASSLGLAYNEQFF. The rearrangement uses TRBV11-3 and TRBJ2-1; D is perhaps TRBD1 (5 bases). The CDR3 totals 14 residues. The germline V and J ends were trimmed by 3 bases and 2 bases, with 8 bases remaining between them. Germline loops: CDR1 SGHNT, CDR2 YENEEA.

The CDR3 spells CASSLVEGGGTPLHF. The CDR3 bases are TGTGCCAGCAGCTTAGTGGAAGGCGGGGGGACACCCCTCCACTTT. V is TRBV7-2 and J is TRBJ1-6, with TRBD1 as a possible D gene (5 bases). The CDR3 is 15 amino acids. The V end was cut by 1 base, the J end by 11 bases, with 15 bases between. Germline V gives CDR1 SGHTA, CDR2 FQGNSA.

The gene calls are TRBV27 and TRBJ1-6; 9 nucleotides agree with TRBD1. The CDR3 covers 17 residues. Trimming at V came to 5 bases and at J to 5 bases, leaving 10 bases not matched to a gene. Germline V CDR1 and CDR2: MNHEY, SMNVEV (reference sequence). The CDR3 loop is CASSTPGQGANNSPLHF. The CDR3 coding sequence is TGTGCCAGCAGTACCCCGGGACAGGGAGCTAATAATTCACCCCTCCACTTT.

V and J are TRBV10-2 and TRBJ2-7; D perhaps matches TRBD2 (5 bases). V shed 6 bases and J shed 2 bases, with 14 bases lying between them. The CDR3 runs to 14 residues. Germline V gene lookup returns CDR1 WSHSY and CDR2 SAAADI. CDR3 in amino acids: CASRADGETYEQYV. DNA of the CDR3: TGCGCCAGCAGGGCAGACGGGGAAACCTACGAGCAGTACGTC.

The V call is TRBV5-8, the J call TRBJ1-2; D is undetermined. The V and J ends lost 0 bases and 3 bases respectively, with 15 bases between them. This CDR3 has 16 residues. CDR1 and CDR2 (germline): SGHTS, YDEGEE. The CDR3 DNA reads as TGTGCCAGCAGCTTGGCCCGACATCCAGGTGACTATGGCTACACCTTC. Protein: CASSLARHPGDYGYTF.

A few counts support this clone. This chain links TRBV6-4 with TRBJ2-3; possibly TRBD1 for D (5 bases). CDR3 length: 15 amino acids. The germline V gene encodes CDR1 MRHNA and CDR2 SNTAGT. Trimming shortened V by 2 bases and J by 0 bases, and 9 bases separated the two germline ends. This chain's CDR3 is CASSDGAGSTDTQYF. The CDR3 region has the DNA TGTGCCAGCAGTGACGGGGCCGGGAGCACAGATACGCAGTATTTT.

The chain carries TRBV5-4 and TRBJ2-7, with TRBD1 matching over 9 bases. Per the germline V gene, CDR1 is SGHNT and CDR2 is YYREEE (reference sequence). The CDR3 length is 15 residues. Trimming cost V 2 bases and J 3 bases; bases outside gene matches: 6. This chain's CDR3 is CASSLQGAMVYEQYF. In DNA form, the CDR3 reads TGTGCCAGCAGCTTACAGGGGGCGATGGTCTACGAGCAGTACTTC.

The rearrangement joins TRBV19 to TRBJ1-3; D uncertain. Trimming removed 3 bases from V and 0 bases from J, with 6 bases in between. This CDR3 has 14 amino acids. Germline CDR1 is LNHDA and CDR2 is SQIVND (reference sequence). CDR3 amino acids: CASSMVSSGNTIYF. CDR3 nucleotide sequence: TGTGCCAGTAGTATGGTGAGCTCTGGAAACACCATATATTTT.

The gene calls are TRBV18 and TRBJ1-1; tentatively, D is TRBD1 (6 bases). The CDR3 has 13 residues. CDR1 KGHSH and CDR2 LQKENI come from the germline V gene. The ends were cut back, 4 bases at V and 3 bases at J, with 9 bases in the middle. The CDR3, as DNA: TGTGCCAGCTCACGACAGGAGTACACTGAAGCTTTCTTT. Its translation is CASSRQEYTEAFF.

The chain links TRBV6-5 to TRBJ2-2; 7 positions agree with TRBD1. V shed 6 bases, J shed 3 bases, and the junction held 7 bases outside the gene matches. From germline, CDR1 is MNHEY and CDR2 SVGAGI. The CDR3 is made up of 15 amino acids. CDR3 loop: CASRRDRVDTGELFF. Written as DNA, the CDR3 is TGTGCCAGCAGGCGCGACAGGGTAGACACCGGGGAGCTGTTTTTT.

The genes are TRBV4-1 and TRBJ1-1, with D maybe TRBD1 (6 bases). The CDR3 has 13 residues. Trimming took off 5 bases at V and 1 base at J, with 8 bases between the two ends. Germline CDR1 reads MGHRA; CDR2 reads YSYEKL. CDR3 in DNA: TGCGCCAGCAGCAGGGGGGGGAACACTGAAGCTTTCTTT. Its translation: CASSRGGNTEAFF.

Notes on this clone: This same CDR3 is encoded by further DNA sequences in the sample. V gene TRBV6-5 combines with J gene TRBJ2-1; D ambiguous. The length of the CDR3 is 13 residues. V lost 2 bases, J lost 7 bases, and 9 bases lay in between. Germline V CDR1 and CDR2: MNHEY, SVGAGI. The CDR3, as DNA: TGTGCCAGCAGTTACCCTCCGGTGAATGAGCAGTTCTTC. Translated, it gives CASSYPPVNEQFF.

The CDR3 nucleotides are TGTGCCAGCAGTCCAACCTTACTAGCGGGAGCGGGTGATGAGCAGTTCTTC. Protein: CASSPTLLAGAGDEQFF. This rearrangement joins TRBV5-6 to TRBJ2-1, with TRBD2 matching 11 bases. The CDR3 runs to 17 residues. Trimming cost V 5 bases and J 8 bases; bases outside gene matches: 15. The germline V gene encodes CDR1 SGHDT and CDR2 YYEEEE.

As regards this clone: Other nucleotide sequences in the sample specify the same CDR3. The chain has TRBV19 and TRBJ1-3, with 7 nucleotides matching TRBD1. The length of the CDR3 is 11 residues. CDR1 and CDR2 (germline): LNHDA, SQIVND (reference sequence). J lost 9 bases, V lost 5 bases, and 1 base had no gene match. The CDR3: CASSPGGTIYF. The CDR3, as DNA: TGTGCCAGTAGTCCAGGGGGCACCATATATTTT.

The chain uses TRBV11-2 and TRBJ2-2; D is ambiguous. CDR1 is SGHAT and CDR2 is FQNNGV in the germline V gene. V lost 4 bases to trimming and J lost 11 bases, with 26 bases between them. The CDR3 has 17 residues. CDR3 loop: CASSSRYRLNQRVELFF. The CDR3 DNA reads TGTGCCAGCAGCTCAAGATACCGGCTAAACCAACGGGTTGAGCTGTTTTTT.

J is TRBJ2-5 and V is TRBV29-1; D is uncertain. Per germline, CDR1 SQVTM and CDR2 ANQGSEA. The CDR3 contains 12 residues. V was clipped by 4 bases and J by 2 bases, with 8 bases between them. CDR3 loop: CSVGGGQETQYF. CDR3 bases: TGCAGCGTTGGCGGCGGTCAAGAGACCCAGTACTTC. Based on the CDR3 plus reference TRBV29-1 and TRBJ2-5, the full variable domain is SAVISQKPSRDICQRGTSLTIQCQVDSQVTMMFWYRQQPGQSLTLIATANQGSEATYESGFVIDKFPISRPNLTFSTLTVSNMSPEDSSIYLCSVGGGQETQYFGPGTRLLVL.

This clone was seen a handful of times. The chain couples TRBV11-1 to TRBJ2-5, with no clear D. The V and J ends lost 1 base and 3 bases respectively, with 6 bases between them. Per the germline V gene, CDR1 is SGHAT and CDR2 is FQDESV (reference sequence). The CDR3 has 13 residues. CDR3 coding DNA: TGTGCCAGCAGCTTAGGACTGGAAGAGACCCAGTACTTC. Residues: CASSLGLEETQYF.

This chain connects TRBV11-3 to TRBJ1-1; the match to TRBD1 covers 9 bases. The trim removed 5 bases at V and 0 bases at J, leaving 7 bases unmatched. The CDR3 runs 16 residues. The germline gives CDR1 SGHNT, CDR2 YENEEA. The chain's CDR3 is CASSPRTGALNTEAFF. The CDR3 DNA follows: TGTGCCAGCAGCCCAAGGACAGGGGCATTGAACACTGAAGCTTTCTTT.

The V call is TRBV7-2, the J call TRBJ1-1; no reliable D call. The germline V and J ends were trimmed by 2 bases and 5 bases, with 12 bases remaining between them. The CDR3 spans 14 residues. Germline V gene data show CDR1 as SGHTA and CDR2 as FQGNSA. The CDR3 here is CASSLQGSRTEAFF. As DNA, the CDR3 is TGTGCCAGCAGCTTACAAGGGAGTCGGACTGAAGCTTTCTTT.

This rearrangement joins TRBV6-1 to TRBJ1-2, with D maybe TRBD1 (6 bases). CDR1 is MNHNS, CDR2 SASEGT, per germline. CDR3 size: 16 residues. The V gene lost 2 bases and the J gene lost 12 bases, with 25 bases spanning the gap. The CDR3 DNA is TGTGCCAGCAGTGAATGGGTGCATGCAGGGGAAGGCTTCGACACCTTC. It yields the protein CASSEWVHAGEGFDTF.

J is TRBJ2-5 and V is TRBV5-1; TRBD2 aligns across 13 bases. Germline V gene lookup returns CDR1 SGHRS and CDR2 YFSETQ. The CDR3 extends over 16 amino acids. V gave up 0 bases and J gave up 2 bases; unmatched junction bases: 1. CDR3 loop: CASSLGGLAGQETQYF. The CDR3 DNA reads TGCGCCAGCAGCTTGGGGGGACTAGCGGGACAAGAGACCCAGTACTTC.

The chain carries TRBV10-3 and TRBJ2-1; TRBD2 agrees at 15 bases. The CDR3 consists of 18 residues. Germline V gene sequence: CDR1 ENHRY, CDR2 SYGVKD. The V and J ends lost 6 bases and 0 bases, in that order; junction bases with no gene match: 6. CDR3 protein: CAIREGTSGGSSYNEQFF. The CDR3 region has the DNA TGTGCCATCAGGGAGGGGACTAGCGGGGGGAGCTCCTACAATGAGCAGTTCTTC.

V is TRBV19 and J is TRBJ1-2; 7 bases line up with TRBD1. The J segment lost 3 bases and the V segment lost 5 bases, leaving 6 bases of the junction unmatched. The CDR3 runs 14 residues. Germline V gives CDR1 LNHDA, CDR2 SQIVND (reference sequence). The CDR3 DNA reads TGTGCCAGTAGTCCCCGGGACAGTTACTATGGCTACACCTTC. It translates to CASSPRDSYYGYTF.

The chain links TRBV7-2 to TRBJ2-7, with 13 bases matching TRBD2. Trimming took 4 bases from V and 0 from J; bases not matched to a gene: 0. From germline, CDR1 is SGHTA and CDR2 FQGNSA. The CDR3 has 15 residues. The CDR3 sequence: CASSWTSGSSYEQYF. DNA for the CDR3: TGTGCCAGCAGCTGGACTAGCGGGAGCTCCTACGAGCAGTACTTC.